Given below is one T cell receptor (beta chain) in context. Its antigen is unknown. At one end, the junction sequence differs from germline, possibly due to a read error. The entry originates in a study of tumor and adjacent non-tumor tissue in lung cancer. About the study: Stage I to III disease affected 10 men and several women aged roughly 30 to 76.

The library came from three nested PCR rounds adapted from ARM-PCR protocols. MiXCR, applied by TCRdb to the multiplex PCR reads, yields one record per CDR3 protein. The table lists some 73,000 distinct CDR3 sequences, roughly 80% of them singletons. This sample's RNA came from whole unsorted tissue. This non-tumor lung sample came from over 3 cm beyond the tumor edge. CDR3 length: 16 amino acids. Germline loops: CDR1 SGHAT, CDR2 FQNNGV. The study's findings and limits: In normal lung, the top 100 clones were significantly more dominant than in tumor.

The V gene is TRBV11-2, the J gene TRBJ1-1; the match to TRBD1 covers 8 bases. The receptor's source is a man aged 55 to 70 with non-small cell lung cancer. Material: distant non-tumor lung tissue. The CDR3 spells CASSPSRGPLGGEAFF. In DNA form, the CDR3 reads TGTGCCAGCAGCCCCTCCAGGGGGCCATTGGGGGGTGAAGCTTTCTTC. The entire variable domain, with the rest obtained from reference TRBV11-2 and TRBJ1-1, is as follows: EAGVAQSPRYKIIEKRQSVAFWCNPISGHATLYWYQQILGQGPKLLIQFQNNGVVDDSQLPKDRFSAERLKGVDSTLKIQPAKLEDSAVYLCASSPSRGPLGGEAFFGQGTRLTVV.